Below, 7 T cell receptor beta chains from the same sample are listed, as sequenced in a study of vaccination effects on CD4 cells after COVID-19. The data were produced by immunoSEQ multiplex PCR, yet TCRdb's version contains in-frame clones alone and is incomplete. This sample has about 66,000 clones; roughly 76% occur once, and the top ten carry roughly 0.94%. Antigens of these TCRs are unknown. Within the ViraFEST assay, antigen-specific CD4+ T cells underwent expansion with viral peptide pools prior to sequencing. Once cultured for approximately ten days, the cells underwent separation to obtain CD4+ T cells. Two doses of either BNT162b2 or mRNA-1273 were given to each participant. This specimen consisted of CD4+ T cells from PBMCs cultured with HCoV-OC43 spike peptides, obtained after COVID-19 vaccination. The subset was: HCoV-OC43 spike overlapping peptide pool stimulation. Receptors were obtained from a human donor who received a COVID-19 vaccine.

J is TRBJ2-1 and V is TRBV5-4; weak D call: TRBD2 (7 bases). Germline lookup yields CDR1 SGHNT and CDR2 YYREEE (reference sequence). This CDR3 has 15 residues. The germline V and J ends were trimmed by 4 bases and 4 bases, with 15 bases remaining between them. The CDR3 spells CASSPRGGGYNEQFF. DNA for the CDR3: TGTGCCAGCAGCCCGCGAGGGGGGGGTTACAATGAGCAGTTCTTC.

This chain uses TRBV24-1 with TRBJ1-1; possibly TRBD1 for D (5 bases). CDR3 length: 14 amino acids. From germline, CDR1 is KGHDR and CDR2 SFDVKD. V dropped 9 bases and J dropped 1 base, with 14 bases sitting between them. CDR3 nucleotides: TGTGCCACCCGAGCCCCAGGGAAGAACACTGAAGCTTTCTTT. Translation gives CATRAPGKNTEAFF.

A few counts support this clone. The V gene is TRBV5-1, the J gene TRBJ1-1; the D gene is possibly TRBD1 (5 bases). The CDR3 is made up of 13 amino acids. Trimming pared 2 bases from V and 3 bases from J, leaving 8 bases between. Germline CDR1 is SGHRS and CDR2 is YFSETQ. The CDR3 loop reads CASSFGGDTEAFF. The CDR3 DNA reads TGCGCCAGCAGCTTCGGGGGGGACACTGAAGCTTTCTTT. The full variable domain, its missing parts supplied by reference TRBV5-1 and TRBJ1-1, is KAGVTQTPRYLIKTRGQQVTLSCSPISGHRSVSWYQQTPGQGLQFLFEYFSETQRNKGNFPGRFSGRQFSNSRSEMNVSTLELGDSALYLCASSFGGDTEAFFGQGTRLTVV.

This clone was picked up one time. CDR3 protein: CAIGEGVNTEAFF. The CDR3 region has the DNA TGTGCCATCGGGGAAGGGGTGAACACTGAAGCTTTCTTT. The rearrangement joins TRBV10-3 to TRBJ1-1; D possibly corresponds to TRBD1 (5 bases). V lost 8 bases and J 0 bases, leaving 10 bases between the germline ends. Germline values: CDR1 ENHRY, CDR2 SYGVKD. The CDR3 covers 13 residues.

This clone was picked up one time. The V and J genes are TRBV4-2 and TRBJ2-1, with D tentatively TRBD1 or TRBD2 (5 bases each). This CDR3 is 15 amino acids long. Germline assignment: CDR1 LGHNA and CDR2 YNFKEQ. The V end lost 3 bases, the J end lost 2 bases, and 11 bases lay between the germline ends. CDR3 coding DNA: TGTGCCAGCAGCCAGGCTAGAGGGGCCTACAATGAGCAGTTCTTC. Translation gives CASSQARGAYNEQFF.

The V and J genes are TRBV2 and TRBJ2-7, with 8 bases matching TRBD1. The CDR3 length is 16 residues. Trimming removed 6 bases from V and 1 base from J; junction bases left unmatched: 11. CDR1 SNHLY and CDR2 FYNNEI come from the germline V gene. CDR3 loop: CASRLSRGRGSYEQYV. In nucleotides, the CDR3 is TGTGCCAGCAGACTGTCCAGGGGGCGAGGATCCTACGAGCAGTACGTC.

The chain links TRBV19 to TRBJ2-4; D tentatively reads TRBD1 or TRBD2 (5 bases each). V lost 1 base and J 0 bases, leaving 16 bases between the germline ends. The CDR3 has 18 amino acids. CDR1 LNHDA and CDR2 SQIVND come from the germline V gene (reference sequence). Here the CDR3 reads CASSIVEARGRAKNIQYF. For the CDR3, the DNA is TGTGCCAGTAGTATAGTGGAAGCGAGGGGTCGAGCCAAAAACATTCAGTACTTC.